Shown below are 2 T cell receptor beta chains from a single sample sequenced in a study of blood T cell repertoires in COVID-19. Sequencing was performed with immunoSEQ multiplex PCR; in TCRdb, only in-frame clones are kept and a portion is missing. The table lists under 200,000 clones, around 85% of them singletons. Sequenced input: peripheral blood. These receptors were obtained from a man aged 60 to 69 who had recovered from COVID-19.

The chain combines TRBV6-1 with TRBJ1-2; D call uncertain. V dropped 0 bases and J dropped 4 bases, with 9 bases sitting between them. The CDR3 contains 14 residues. Per germline, CDR1 MNHNS and CDR2 SASEGT. CDR3: CASSEAEGLYGYTF. The CDR3, as DNA: TGTGCCAGCAGTGAAGCAGAGGGCCTCTATGGCTACACCTTC.

The chain joins TRBV4-1 to TRBJ2-5; D perhaps matches TRBD2 (7 bases). The CDR3 sequence is 14 residues long. From germline, CDR1 is MGHRA and CDR2 YSYEKL. V lost 4 bases, J lost 5 bases, and 14 bases lay in between. In nucleotides, the CDR3 is TGCGCCAGCAGCCTCCGGGGGGCTACGGAGACCCAGTACTTC. Protein product: CASSLRGATETQYF.